The entry below gives a single T cell receptor beta chain sequence along with its context. Its antigen is unidentified. This sample was included in a study of cytomegalovirus exposure and HLA in healthy donors. Whole-study results and caveats: For cytomegalovirus status, the classifier reportedly gave diagnoses with high specificity and sensitivity. In a later analysis, most CMV-associated TCR beta chains appeared HLA-restricted.

J was trimmed by 4 bases and V by 7 bases; bases with no gene match: 7. Germline V lookup: CDR1 MNHEY, CDR2 SVGAGI. CDR3 length: 13 residues. PCR amplification relied on 60 Vbeta primers (plus 13 Jbeta primers). This table comes from immunoSEQ multiplex PCR, and its TCRdb copy is limited to in-frame clones, with some not included. Among 180,000 or so clones, 75% to 90% were seen once, and the ten largest hold 6.5%. The origin of this receptor is a woman in her 50s in good health and CMV-seropositive. The source material was PBMCs. The chain combines TRBV6-5 with TRBJ2-7, with 7 bases aligning to TRBD1. The CDR3 nucleotides are TGTGCCAGCACCCGACAGGGCAAGTACGAGCAGTACTTC. Its protein product is CASTRQGKYEQYF.